A single sample is the source of the 19 T cell receptor beta chains below, sequenced in a study of Tregs in tolerant kidney transplant recipients. Recipients received nonmyeloablative bone marrow transplants from related graft donors, with transient mixed chimerism. Clones were read by immunoSEQ multiplex PCR, and TCRdb kept only the in-frame ones, dropping some. Recorded for this sample: tens of thousands of clones. Sample: CD4+ T cells from blood (PBMCs), taken 24 months after the transplant. The receptors were gathered from a human patient who received a combined kidney and bone marrow transplant. A share of the T cells may be of graft donor origin.

For this clone: The DNA ends 3 residues before the CDR3 does, and the rest of the CDR3 is filled in from the germline J gene. V and J are TRBV7-7 and TRBJ2-5; TRBD2 might be the D (5 bases). V lost 5 bases to trimming and J lost 2 bases, with 9 bases between them. This CDR3 region has 13 residues. Germline-derived CDR1 and CDR2 are SSHAT and FNYEAQ (reference sequence). The CDR3 DNA, read in part, is TGTGCCAGCAGCCTCGGGGAGCAAGAGACC. The encoded protein is CASSLGEQET. The entire CDR3 protein reads CASSLGEQETQYF.

Comment on this clone: Germline is not matched at one junction end, which may reflect a read error. The observed sequence ends 3 residues before the CDR3 terminus, with the missing tail filled in from the germline J gene. The chain uses TRBV7-7 and TRBJ2-2, with a possible D match to TRBD2 (5 bases). CDR3 length equals 14 residues. Germline loops: CDR1 SSHAT, CDR2 FNYEAQ (reference sequence). CDR3 sequence reads: CASSLDPGAGELFF. Incomplete CDR3 DNA: TGTGCTAGCAGCTTAGACCCCGGGGCCGGGGAG.

With respect to this clone: The sequenced fragment ends 3 residues before the CDR3 boundary, so the rest is inferred from the germline J gene. The chain joins TRBV20-1 to TRBJ2-3; tentatively, D is TRBD1 (5 bases). Germline V gene data show CDR1 as DFQATT and CDR2 as SNEGSKA (reference sequence). Between the trimmed V and J ends, which lost 5 bases and 0 bases, there was a span of 12 bases. The CDR3 extends over 14 amino acids. CDR3 DNA, as far as it was read: TGCAGTGCTCCAGGACACTTTAGCACAGATACG. This encodes CSAPGHFSTDT. The full CDR3 sequence reads CSAPGHFSTDTQYF.

With respect to this clone: The read gets to within 3 residues of the CDR3 end, and the germline J gene fills in the rest. V gene TRBV30 combines with J gene TRBJ1-6; TRBD1 matches 10 bases. V trimming: 5 bases; J trimming: 8 bases; junction bases outside the gene matches: 6. CDR1 is GTSNPN, CDR2 SVGIG, per germline (reference sequence). The CDR3 loop spans 14 amino acids. This CDR3 reads CAWGSGQGDSPLHF. Incomplete CDR3 DNA: TGTGCCTGGGGAAGCGGACAGGGGGATTCACCC.

Of note for this clone: The sequenced fragment ends 3 residues before the CDR3 boundary, so the rest is inferred from the germline J gene. V usage is TRBV18 and J usage is TRBJ1-1, with D possibly matching TRBD1 (6 bases). The CDR3 totals 12 residues. CDR1 is KGHSH and CDR2 is LQKENI in the germline V gene. V lost 7 bases, J lost 3 bases, and 9 bases lay in between. The CDR3 sequence is CASLGGDTEAFF. CDR3 bases read: TGTGCCAGCTTAGGGGGGGACACTGAA.

Measured by frequency, this clone is medium-sized. The read gets to within 3 residues of the CDR3 end, and the germline J gene fills in the rest. Other nucleotide sequences in the sample specify the same CDR3. The chain carries TRBV5-4 and TRBJ1-1; 10 bases are a match to TRBD1. V was clipped by 4 bases and J by 4 bases; unmatched bases: 4. Germline assignment: CDR1 SGHNT and CDR2 YYREEE (reference sequence). The CDR3 covers 14 residues. The CDR3 DNA, read in part, is TGTGCCAGCAGCCCCCGGACAGGGGGCACTGAA. Translating gives CASSPRTGGTE. In full, the CDR3 reads CASSPRTGGTEAFF.

The CDR3 loop reads CSAPCGQGVPWNTEAFF. CDR3 DNA, as far as it was read: TGCAGTGCCCCCTGTGGGCAGGGAGTTCCCTGGAACACTGAA. The rearrangement links TRBV20-1 to TRBJ1-1; TRBD1 might be the D (5 bases). The sequenced fragment ends 3 residues before the CDR3 boundary, so the rest is inferred from the germline J gene. Per the germline V gene, CDR1 is DFQATT and CDR2 is SNEGSKA (reference sequence). The ends were cut back, 6 bases at V and 1 base at J, with 24 bases in the middle. The CDR3 contains 17 residues.

As for this clone: The read halts 3 residues ahead of the CDR3 end, with the missing end drawn from the germline J gene. The chain has TRBV19 and TRBJ2-7; 7 bases match TRBD1. CDR3 length: 15 amino acids. In germline, CDR1 is LNHDA, CDR2 SQIVND (reference sequence). V was clipped by 5 bases and J by 1 base; unmatched bases: 8. The CDR3 reads CASSLRQGESYEQYF. The CDR3 bases that were read are TGTGCCAGTAGTTTAAGACAGGGAGAATCCTACGAG.

On this clone: With the read ending 3 residues before the CDR3 end, the germline J gene is used to fill in that end. The chain joins TRBV5-1 to TRBJ2-5, with 8 bases lining up with TRBD2. V dropped 0 bases and J dropped 5; count of bases not matched to a gene: 12. This CDR3 contains 17 residues. The germline V gene encodes CDR1 SGHRS and CDR2 YFSETQ. The covered CDR3 bases are TGCGCCAGCAGCTTGGGGGAAGCGGGAGTGCGTGGTGAGACC. As protein: CASSLGEAGVRGET. The whole CDR3 sequence is CASSLGEAGVRGETQYF.

Turning to this clone: The CDR3 end lies 3 residues beyond the end of the read and is filled in from the germline J gene. This chain uses TRBV11-3 with TRBJ2-1; D is unresolved. Trimming removed 1 base at V and 0 bases at J, with 7 bases between. CDR1 and CDR2 (germline): SGHNT, YENEEA. This CDR3 has 15 amino acids. The DNA read from the CDR3 is TGTGCCAGCAGCTTAGGGCGCGGCTCCTACAATGAG. It is translated as CASSLGRGSYNE. The CDR3, in full, reads CASSLGRGSYNEQFF.

Note on this clone: The read terminates 3 residues before the CDR3 end, so the remaining end is supplied by the germline J gene. The chain couples TRBV28 to TRBJ1-4; no firm D call. The CDR3 spans 14 residues. Trimming removed 3 bases from V and 1 base from J, with 6 bases in between. Germline CDR1 and CDR2: MDHEN and SYDVKM. CDR3 sequence: CASSFPGTNEKLFF. The CDR3 bases that were read are TGTGCCAGCAGTTTTCCAGGAACTAATGAAAAA.

With regard to this clone: The read terminates 3 residues ahead of where the CDR3 ends, so the germline J gene completes it. The chain has TRBV5-6 and TRBJ2-4, with 7 bases that match TRBD1. V trimming: 3 bases; J trimming: 8 bases; junction bases outside the gene matches: 5. CDR1 SGHDT and CDR2 YYEEEE come from the germline V gene. The CDR3 has 13 residues. Here the CDR3 reads CASSSTQGDIQYF. Incomplete CDR3 DNA: TGTGCCAGCAGCTCCACGCAGGGGGACATT.

Remarks on this clone: The read falls 3 residues short of the CDR3 end, and the missing part is taken from the germline J gene. The genes are TRBV4-2 and TRBJ2-7; 10 positions match TRBD1. The germline CDR1 and CDR2 sequences are LGHNA and YNFKEQ. Losses at the gene ends were 1 base for V and 3 bases for J; bases not matched to a gene: 3. This CDR3 spans 15 amino acids. The CDR3 sequence: CASSQGQGAIYEQYF. CDR3 bases read: TGTGCCAGCAGCCAAGGACAGGGGGCGATCTACGAG.

In regard to this clone: The read ends 3 residues before the CDR3 terminus; that terminus is restored from the germline J gene. V gene TRBV20-1 combines with J gene TRBJ1-2; 8 bases fit TRBD1. The ends lost 5 bases at V and 6 bases at J; junction bases unmatched: 14. The CDR3 has 15 residues. The germline V gene encodes CDR1 DFQATT and CDR2 SNEGSKA (reference sequence). Partial CDR3 DNA: TGCAGTGCTCCCCTCGGCCGCAGGGGGCACGATGGC. This sequence encodes CSAPLGRRGHDG. The CDR3 reads in full as CSAPLGRRGHDGYTF.

Remarks on this clone: The CDR3 end is not reached by the read, which stops 3 residues before it; the germline J gene fills it in. This chain links TRBV5-1 with TRBJ1-1, with 9 bases aligning to TRBD1. From germline, CDR1 is SGHRS and CDR2 YFSETQ. There are 16 residues in the CDR3. The V and J ends lost 3 bases and 3 bases, in that order; junction bases with no gene match: 9. The DNA read from the CDR3 is TGCGCCAGCAGCTATCGACAGGGGGGATGGGACACTGAA. It specifies CASSYRQGGWDTE. From start to end, the CDR3 is CASSYRQGGWDTEAFF. Together with reference TRBV5-1 and TRBJ1-1, the CDR3 gives the full variable domain: KAGVTQTPRYLIKTRGQQVTLSCSPISGHRSVSWYQQTPGQGLQFLFEYFSETQRNKGNFPGRFSGRQFSNSRSEMNVSTLELGDSALYLCASSYRQGGWDTEAFFGQGTRLTVV.

As to this clone: The missing CDR3 end, 3 residues past where the read stops, is filled in from the germline J gene. V is TRBV7-8 and J is TRBJ2-5; maybe TRBD2 (5 bases). V dropped 1 base and J dropped 4 bases, with 19 bases sitting between them. From germline, CDR1 is SGHVS and CDR2 FQNEAQ. The CDR3 extends over 17 amino acids. The CDR3 loop is CASSLDIGRARGETQYF. Incomplete CDR3 DNA: TGTGCCAGCAGCTTAGATATAGGACGGGCACGGGGAGAGACC.

A word on this clone: The read halts 3 residues ahead of the CDR3 end, with the missing end drawn from the germline J gene. The V gene is TRBV20-1, the J gene TRBJ2-1; D is possibly TRBD1 (5 bases). V lost 7 bases, J lost 0 bases, and 13 bases lay in between. The germline gives CDR1 DFQATT, CDR2 SNEGSKA (reference sequence). CDR3 length equals 14 residues. This CDR3 is CSVGRTSSYNEQFF. CDR3 DNA, as far as it was read: TGCAGTGTGGGGCGAACCAGCTCCTACAATGAG.

Details on this clone: The CDR3 end is not reached by the read, which stops 3 residues before it; the germline J gene fills it in. V gene TRBV2 combines with J gene TRBJ2-1, with 11 bases aligning to TRBD2. The junction had 16 bases not matched to a gene; V was cut back by 6 bases and J by 9 bases. The CDR3 is made up of 17 amino acids. Germline V gene sequence: CDR1 SNHLY, CDR2 FYNNEI. Partial CDR3 DNA: TGTGCCAGCAGCTCGCTGGGGGGACTAGCGGAAGCTCCTGAG. It yields the protein CASSSLGGLAEAPE. The whole CDR3 is CASSSLGGLAEAPEQFF. The whole variable domain, filled in from reference TRBV2 and TRBJ2-1, reads EPEVTQTPSHQVTQMGQEVILRCVPISNHLYFYWYRQILGQKVEFLVSFYNNEISEKSEIFDDQFSVERPDGSNFTLKIRSTKLEDSAMYFCASSSLGGLAEAPEQFFGPGTRLTVL.

Concerning this clone: The CDR3 goes on 3 residues after the read ends, and that part is filled in from the germline J gene. The genes are TRBV20-1 and TRBJ2-7, with a possible D match to TRBD2 (6 bases). The CDR3 runs to 13 residues. The germline CDR1 and CDR2 sequences are DFQATT and SNEGSKA (reference sequence). V lost 3 bases to trimming and J lost 6 bases, with 15 bases between them. The CDR3 region is CSASPTRSGEQYF. Partial CDR3 DNA: TGCAGTGCTAGCCCGACTAGATCAGGCGAG.